The clone carrying this T cell receptor (beta chain) has more than one count but fewer than ten. Its matching antigen is unknown. The sample belongs to a study of yellow fever vaccine responses in identical twins. The CDR3 loop spans 12 amino acids. J gave up 4 bases and V 5 bases, and 1 base lay outside the gene matches. Per germline, CDR1 SNHLY and CDR2 FYNNEI. Whole-study results and caveats: After vaccination, twins' T cell response reportedly seemed partly convergent, partly personalized.

TCRdb analysed the RT-PCR reads with MiXCR anew, one entry per CDR3 protein. This table holds approximately 32,000 distinct CDR3 sequences, more than 50% found once. The TCR originated in a woman aged 18-30 years who received the yellow fever vaccine. Sample: T cells from blood (PBMCs), unsorted or a sorted subset (not recorded which), taken before or after yellow fever vaccination (not recorded which). The chain is built from TRBV2 and TRBJ1-1; the match to TRBD1 covers 7 bases. CDR3 sequence reads: CASSQGGTEAFF. CDR3 sequence (DNA): TGTGCCAGCAGTCAGGGGGGCACTGAAGCTTTCTTT.